This TCR beta chain was identified during a study of T cells after yellow fever vaccination (dated by TCRdb to between 2018 and 2020). With regard to the full study: The SMART-Seq v4 Ultra Low Input RNA kit was used to prepare libraries from fractions with low cell numbers. Blood was drawn at multiple timepoints before and after primary and secondary immunization, with bulk PBMC replicates and cell subsets isolated. Two healthy male donors, one aged 18 to 29 and one aged 30 to 40 years, made up the cohort. To follow T-cell clones before and after primary and booster YFV17D yellow fever vaccination, bulk TCR alpha and beta repertoires were sequenced over time. General findings and caveats noted by the study authors: Compared with the primary T-cell response, the secondary T-cell response was weaker but faster, peaking on day 5 rather than day 15. Most clones expanded after primary vaccination were re-detected after the booster (around 96% of CD4 and about 88% of CD8), suggesting broad memory maintenance. A small fraction of clonotypes appeared in both the CD4 and CD8 compartments, likely as a result of convergent recombination. Because abundant contaminating clonotypes from the bulk population could be contained in FACS-sorted repertoires, computational filtering was required. The study included only a couple of donors, which limits how far the findings can be generalized.

This sample's treatment or condition label indicates: live attenuated yellow fever vaccine strain. A standard Ficoll-Paque protocol was used to isolate PBMCs from peripheral blood. Dynabeads CD4 and CD8 positive selection kits were used to isolate CD4 and CD8 T-cell fractions. RNA was extracted with TriZol from bulk PBMCs, CD4 and CD8 fractions, and dextramer-positive and dextramer-negative fractions. From the germline V gene, CDR1 is SGHTA and CDR2 is FQGTGA. V sheds 5 bases and J sheds 0 bases, leaving 14 bases between their ends. Including cysteine and phenylalanine, the CDR3 has 17 amino acids. Only the CDR3 part of the read is kept: 51 bases, read in frame from the first base. This clonotype has a handful of counts. There is no known antigen for this receptor. Base qualities are not recorded, but no much larger clone differs from it by a single base. Sequencer: Illumina NovaSeq 6000. TCR cDNA was synthesized by 5'RACE template switching, through which a universal primer site and unique molecular identifiers were introduced. Priming of cDNA synthesis was performed from both the TCR alpha and TCR beta constant segments. Library amplification used two PCR steps, and the second PCR step added sample barcodes and sequencing adapters. Libraries were sequenced on Illumina HiSeq 2500 (2x100 bp) or NovaSeq (2x150 bp). Concerning the study's data processing: MIGEC handled demultiplexing of reads and collapsing into UMI consensus sequences, while MiXCR performed V(D)J alignment. Vaccine-responding clonotypes were defined with edgeR using replicate PBMC samples, requiring FDR below 0.01 and a log2 fold change above 5 up to day 15. Bulk clonotypes were assigned CD4 or CD8 identity according to which sequenced CD4 or CD8 repertoire held them at higher abundance. The public reads were quality trimmed at Q25 with fastp and then assembled into clones with MiXCR by TCRdb, keeping productive beta chains. Merged by CDR3 protein, the rows form single entries marked with the most common genes and DNA. What appears here as the V and J calls and clone size reflects TCRdb's work, not the paper's. This sample gives fewer than 400,000 distinct CDR3 sequences in total; roughly 10% of them show up just once. About 3% of the sample is taken by the ten largest.

The clonotype was recovered from a young man who received the YFV17D yellow fever vaccine. The rearranged chain carries TRBV7-3 and TRBJ2-6, with the D gene too uncertain to name. Sequencing used CD4+ T cells sorted from PBMCs, obtained 45 days after the yellow fever booster vaccination. CDR3 reads: CASSIPGKSSGANVLTF. The nucleotide sequence is given as TGTGCCAGCAGCATTCCTGGAAAGAGCTCTGGGGCCAACGTCCTGACTTTC. Where the CDR3 stops, the reference TRBV7-3 and TRBJ2-6 genes take over; the full variable domain is GAGVSQTPSNKVTEKGKYVELRCDPISGHTALYWYRQSLGQGPEFLIYFQGTGAADDSGLPNDRFFAVRPEGSVSTLKIQRTERGDSAVYLCASSIPGKSSGANVLTFGAGSRLTVL.